A single sample gave rise to the 8 T cell receptor beta chains below, sequenced in a study of blood T cell repertoires in COVID-19. Clones were read by immunoSEQ multiplex PCR, and TCRdb kept only the in-frame ones, dropping some. Among around 140,000 clones, approximately 78% were seen once, and the ten largest hold roughly 5.6%. The sequenced sample consisted of PBMCs or T cells enriched from blood (not recorded which). Every receptor here comes from a woman aged 50 to 65 who had recovered from COVID-19.

J is TRBJ1-1 and V is TRBV28; D may be TRBD1 (5 bases). The germline CDR1 and CDR2 sequences are MDHEN and SYDVKM. The CDR3 covers 15 residues. Trimming shortened V by 1 base and J by 5 bases, and 14 bases separated the two germline ends. The CDR3 region is CASSLSPSGVTEAFF. CDR3 bases: TGTGCCAGCAGTTTATCACCCTCGGGGGTGACTGAAGCTTTCTTT.

This clone was counted once. The chain links TRBV7-6 to TRBJ2-4, with 7 nucleotides matching TRBD1. The germline V gene has CDR1 SGHVS and CDR2 FNYEAQ. V was pared by 1 base and J by 0 bases, with 6 bases of the junction left unmatched. The CDR3 has 17 amino acids. CDR3 sequence (DNA): TGTGCCAGCAGCTTAGGACCGGGACAGCTAGCCAAAAACATTCAGTACTTC. This gives the protein CASSLGPGQLAKNIQYF.

This clone was observed a handful of times. This rearrangement joins TRBV2 to TRBJ2-1; D is unclear. V lost 8 bases and J lost 5, with 16 bases in between. The CDR3 totals 14 residues. Germline loops: CDR1 SNHLY, CDR2 FYNNEI. The CDR3 region has the DNA TGTGCCAGCGGTAAAGGTGGGCCGGACAATGAGCAGTTCTTC. This codes for CASGKGGPDNEQFF.

This chain uses TRBV18 with TRBJ1-1; D is undetermined. The V and J ends lost 6 bases and 1 base respectively, with 9 bases between them. CDR3 size: 13 residues. Per the germline V gene, CDR1 is KGHSH and CDR2 is LQKENI. The DNA of the CDR3 is TGTGCCAGCTCGCCGACTTGGAACACTGAAGCTTTCTTT. It is translated as CASSPTWNTEAFF. Variable domain in full (rest from reference TRBV18 and TRBJ1-1): NAGVMQNPRHLVRRRGQEARLRCSPMKGHSHVYWYRQLPEEGLKFMVYLQKENIIDESGMPKERFSAEFPKEGPSILRIQQVVRGDSAAYFCASSPTWNTEAFFGQGTRLTVV.

In this sample, this clone turned up once. This rearrangement joins TRBV9 to TRBJ2-5; TRBD1 matches 7 bases. The germline gives CDR1 SGDLS, CDR2 YYNGEE. There are 15 residues in the CDR3. J gave up 3 bases and V 0 bases, and 5 bases lay outside the gene matches. The CDR3 loop is CASSVAGTAEETQYF. The CDR3 nucleotides are TGTGCCAGCAGCGTAGCCGGGACAGCTGAAGAGACCCAGTACTTC.

This rearrangement joins TRBV6-1 to TRBJ2-1; D call uncertain. Germline CDR1 and CDR2: MNHNS and SASEGT. Trimming removed 1 base at V and 5 bases at J, with 12 bases between. The CDR3 has 15 amino acids. CDR3 amino acids: CASSEGPRYHNEQFF. CDR3 sequence (DNA): TGTGCCAGCAGTGAAGGTCCCAGGTACCACAATGAGCAGTTCTTC.

The J gene is TRBJ2-5, the V gene TRBV27, with 13 bases matching TRBD2. This CDR3 has 15 amino acids. Per the germline V gene, CDR1 is MNHEY and CDR2 is SMNVEV (reference sequence). The trim removed 4 bases at V and 5 bases at J, leaving 4 bases unmatched. The CDR3: CASSSLAGGGETQYF. The CDR3 coding sequence is TGTGCCAGCAGTTCACTAGCGGGGGGGGGTGAGACCCAGTACTTC.

This rearrangement joins TRBV5-5 to TRBJ2-1; TRBD1 is a possible D gene (5 bases). CDR1 and CDR2 from the germline V gene are SGHKS and YYEKEE (reference sequence). CDR3 length: 11 residues. V was shortened by 7 bases and J by 8 bases, with 10 bases between the two germline ends. In DNA, the CDR3 is TGTGCCAGCCCAAAAGGGGATGAGCAGTTCTTC. The encoded protein is CASPKGDEQFF.